Below, 26 T cell receptor beta chains from the same sample are listed, as sequenced in a study of T cells in Graves' hyperthyroidism and ophthalmopathy. The investigators amplified TCR beta CDR3 regions from RNA transcripts. HTBI primers were used for first-round RT-PCR of the TCR CDR3. In TCRdb, the multiplex PCR reads were re-called with MiXCR into one record per CDR3 protein. The table has more than 95,000 distinct CDR3 sequences, 47% seen once. Input material: blood. The receptors derive from a man in his forties with Graves' hyperthyroidism.

On this clonotype itself: This may come from a read error, since a much larger clone is one base off. The chain carries TRBV6-1 and TRBJ1-1; no reliable D call. The CDR3 has 14 residues. CDR1 is MNHNS, CDR2 SASEGT, per germline. The CDR3 sequence is CASSATQGNTEVFF. In DNA, the CDR3 is TGTGCCAGCAGCGCCACCCAAGGGAACACTGAAGTTTTCTTT.

This clonotype showed up many times. The CDR3 loop reads CASSLGWGDYGYTF. The CDR3 nucleotides are TGCGCCAGCAGCCTGGGGTGGGGGGACTATGGCTACACCTTC. The gene calls are TRBV5-1 and TRBJ1-2; tentatively, D is TRBD1 (5 bases). The germline V gene has CDR1 SGHRS and CDR2 YFSETQ. V lost 4 bases and J lost 3, with 13 bases in between. The CDR3 sequence is 14 residues long.

The table lists this clonotype with many counts. The rearrangement links TRBV29-1 to TRBJ2-1, with D perhaps TRBD1 (8 bases). The V gene's germline CDR1 is SQVTM and CDR2 ANQGSEA. The CDR3 spans 13 residues. Trimming cost V 1 base and J 8 bases, with 12 bases left between them. The CDR3 DNA is TGCAGCGTTGAAGTAACAGGGGGGGATGAGCAGTTCTTC. Amino acid sequence: CSVEVTGGDEQFF.

Regarding this clonotype: At one of its ends the junction is not consistent with the germline gene, which may arise from a read error. The chain links TRBV7-2 to TRBJ1-2; D perhaps matches TRBD1 (6 bases). Germline lookup yields CDR1 SGHTA and CDR2 FQGNSA. This CDR3 spans 14 amino acids. In DNA, the CDR3 is TGTGCCAGTAGCTCGGTACAGGGTGAGATTGGCTACACCTTC. This sequence encodes CASSSVQGEIGYTF.

A remark on this clonotype: An end of the junction differs from the germline gene, which may be a read error. The chain recombines TRBV2 with TRBJ2-5; the match to TRBD2 covers 14 bases. CDR1 and CDR2 (germline): SNHLY, FYNNEI. The CDR3 covers 18 residues. Written as DNA, the CDR3 is TGTGCCAGCAGTGGAGCCCGGACTAGCGGGGGGCTCCATGAGACCCAGTACTTT. The encoded protein is CASSGARTSGGLHETQYF.

V usage is TRBV2 and J usage is TRBJ2-7; no reliable D call. Trimming stripped 5 bases from V and 3 bases from J, with 8 bases between. CDR1 is SNHLY, CDR2 FYNNEI, per germline. The CDR3 loop spans 12 amino acids. This chain's CDR3 is CASSYGDYEQYF. The CDR3 nucleotides read TGTGCCAGCAGTTACGGTGACTACGAGCAGTACTTC.

The gene calls are TRBV2 and TRBJ1-2, with 7 positions matching TRBD1. The CDR3 loop spans 15 amino acids. The ends lost 5 bases at V and 4 bases at J; junction bases unmatched: 10. CDR1 and CDR2 from the germline V gene are SNHLY and FYNNEI. The CDR3, as DNA: TGTGCCAGCAGTTGGACAGGCCCCTCTCTCTATGGCTACACCTTC. This encodes CASSWTGPSLYGYTF.

The rearrangement joins TRBV9 to TRBJ1-6; tentatively, D is TRBD1 (5 bases). Germline V gives CDR1 SGDLS, CDR2 YYNGEE. Trimming pared 9 bases from V and 7 bases from J, leaving 11 bases between. The CDR3 is made up of 12 amino acids. For the CDR3, the DNA is TGTGCCACCGGGACGCCGAATTCACCCCTCCACTTT. Translated, it gives CATGTPNSPLHF.

Of note for this clonotype: The final CDR3 position lacks the conserved phenylalanine or tryptophan, pointing to a likely read error. The DNA is left out, because the CDR3 cannot be placed on it with certainty; the CDR3 is given as TCRdb lists it. J is TRBJ1-3 and V is TRBV2. The CDR3 spans 10 residues, counting both ends. Germline V gene sequence: CDR1 SNHLY, CDR2 FYNNEI. The CDR3 here is CASSESLMFS.

Comments on this clonotype: The DNA is left out, because the CDR3 cannot be placed on it with certainty; the CDR3 is given as TCRdb lists it. The chain carries TRBV20-1 and TRBJ1-5; TRBD1 reflects the table's D call only, with no check against the DNA. The CDR3 has 20 amino acids, counting both end residues. Germline CDR1 reads DFQATT; CDR2 reads SNEGSKA (reference sequence). The CDR3 sequence is CSARDLTYEQHFGPGQPQHF.

The chain joins TRBV7-8 to TRBJ2-7; TRBD2 aligns across 8 bases. There are 15 residues in the CDR3. V lost 5 bases to trimming and J lost 2 bases; unmatched junction nucleotides: 8. Germline lookup yields CDR1 SGHVS and CDR2 FQNEAQ. The CDR3 region has the DNA TGTGCCAGCAGCGTGGGGCCTAGCGGGCCCTACGAGCAGTACTTC. As protein: CASSVGPSGPYEQYF.

At least ten counts were recorded for this clonotype. This rearrangement joins TRBV7-9 to TRBJ2-2, with no clear D. V dropped 5 bases and J dropped 1 base, with 8 bases sitting between them. The CDR3 runs 14 residues. CDR1 and CDR2 (germline): SEHNR, FQNEAQ (reference sequence). The CDR3 reads CASSILGNTGELFF. CDR3 DNA: TGTGCCAGCAGCATTCTAGGGAACACCGGGGAGCTGTTTTTT.

Ten or more counts support this clonotype. CDR3 sequence (DNA): TGTGCCAGCAGCCCAACCATGAACACTGAAGCTTTCTTT. The encoded protein is CASSPTMNTEAFF. The chain uses TRBV7-8 and TRBJ1-1, with D unresolved. V gave up 5 bases and J gave up 0 bases, with 7 bases separating them. The CDR3 has 13 amino acids. Per the germline V gene, CDR1 is SGHVS and CDR2 is FQNEAQ.

This clonotype was observed many times. The chain uses TRBV5-5 and TRBJ2-2; maybe TRBD1 (6 bases). This CDR3 contains 16 residues. The germline CDR1 and CDR2 sequences are SGHKS and YYEKEE (reference sequence). Trimming took 0 bases from V and 4 from J, leaving 13 bases between them. CDR3 nucleotide sequence: TGTGCCAGCAGCTTGGTGGTGGGGGCAGGCACCGGGGAGCTGTTTTTT. Translating gives CASSLVVGAGTGELFF.

The gene calls are TRBV20-1 and TRBJ1-2; 9 bases align to TRBD1. CDR1 DFQATT and CDR2 SNEGSKA come from the germline V gene (reference sequence). This CDR3 contains 13 residues. Trimming took 4 bases from V and 1 from J; bases not matched to a gene: 1. CDR3: CSAMTGGNYGYTF. Here the CDR3 DNA reads TGCAGTGCTATGACAGGGGGTAACTATGGCTACACCTTC.

CDR3 bases: TGTGCCAGCAGCTCATCCTGGACTAGCGGGAGTACCAACCAGCCCCAGCATTTT. Translation: CASSSSWTSGSTNQPQHF. The rearrangement joins TRBV13 to TRBJ1-5; D uncertain. Germline values: CDR1 PRHDT, CDR2 FYEKMQ (reference sequence). The V end lost 4 bases, the J end lost 7 bases, and 26 bases lay between the germline ends. The CDR3 consists of 18 residues.

This chain links TRBV9 with TRBJ1-4, with 8 bases that match TRBD1. This CDR3 has 14 residues. Trimming removed 4 bases from V and 8 bases from J; junction bases left unmatched: 7. The V gene's germline CDR1 is SGDLS and CDR2 YYNGEE. CDR3 sequence (DNA): TGTGCCAGCAGCCCAGGACAGGGAGACGAAAAACTGTTTTTT. The encoded protein is CASSPGQGDEKLFF.

Details on this clonotype: A read error may produce the germline difference seen at one junction end. The V gene is TRBV4-2, the J gene TRBJ2-1; D might be TRBD1 or TRBD2, each matching 6 bases. The germline gives CDR1 LGHNA, CDR2 YNFKEQ. The CDR3 consists of 13 residues. The CDR3 protein is CASSLGGTGERFF. CDR3 DNA: TGTGCCAGCAGTCTCGGGGGCACCGGGGAGCGGTTCTTC.

This clonotype was found a few times. The chain is built from TRBV3-1 and TRBJ1-2; TRBD1 is a possible D gene (6 bases). Germline loops: CDR1 LGHDT, CDR2 YNNKEL (reference sequence). This CDR3 has 14 amino acids. Trimming removed 1 base from V and 8 bases from J, with 14 bases in between. The CDR3 spells CASSQVGGAGGYTF. The DNA for the CDR3 is TGTGCCAGCAGCCAAGTTGGGGGGGCAGGGGGCTACACCTTC.

The genes are TRBV29-1 and TRBJ1-1; 7 positions match TRBD1. The CDR3 covers 14 residues. Germline loops: CDR1 SQVTM, CDR2 ANQGSEA. With V trimmed by 7 bases and J by 5 bases, 13 bases remained unmatched. The CDR3 DNA is TGCAGCGCCAATCATGACAGGGAAGGGACTGAAGCTTTCTTT. It yields the protein CSANHDREGTEAFF.

The chain joins TRBV19 to TRBJ2-7, with 10 positions matching TRBD1. The CDR3 length is 16 residues. Trimming at V came to 3 bases and at J to 4 bases, leaving 9 bases not matched to a gene. Germline V gene sequence: CDR1 LNHDA, CDR2 SQIVND (reference sequence). In DNA, the CDR3 is TGTGCCAGTAGTATCACGACAGGGGGCCTGGGGTACGAGCAGTACTTC. Residues: CASSITTGGLGYEQYF.

Ten or more counts support this clonotype. The chain has TRBV12-3 or TRBV12-4 and TRBJ2-1, with a possible D match to TRBD1 (6 bases). Trimming removed 6 bases at V and 7 bases at J, with 10 bases between. CDR3 size: 12 residues. The CDR3 is CASRHQGNEQFF. CDR3 DNA sequence: TGTGCCAGCAGGCACCAGGGGAATGAGCAGTTCTTC.

This clonotype was recorded at least ten times. This chain links TRBV9 with TRBJ2-1; TRBD2 matches 8 bases. From germline, CDR1 is SGDLS and CDR2 YYNGEE. After removal of 1 base from V and 4 bases from J, the junction contained 4 bases not matched to a gene. The CDR3 has 15 residues. The CDR3 region is CASSVSGSPYNEQFF. CDR3 DNA: TGTGCCAGCAGCGTAAGCGGGAGCCCTTACAATGAGCAGTTCTTC.

This clonotype was observed a few times. A much larger clone is a single base away; this may be a read error. This chain links TRBV20-1 with TRBJ2-7, with D possibly being TRBD1 (6 bases). CDR3 length equals 14 residues. Germline values: CDR1 DFQATT, CDR2 SNEGSKA (reference sequence). Trimming pared 8 bases from V and 1 base from J, leaving 18 bases between. CDR3 region: CSNSPPTGSYEQYF. DNA of the CDR3: TGCAGTAATAGCCCCCCGACAGGATCCTACGAGCAGTACTTC.

This clonotype has just one count. Because it lacks the conserved phenylalanine or tryptophan at the end, this CDR3 is likely a read error. Because the CDR3's place on the DNA is in doubt, the DNA is left out and the CDR3 is given as listed by TCRdb. The chain joins TRBV19 to TRBJ1-2. Germline CDR1 is LNHDA and CDR2 is SQIVND (reference sequence). The CDR3 extends over 9 residues, inclusive of both ends. This chain's CDR3 is CASSRSGTD.

This clonotype was detected ten times or more. The junction differs from germline at one of its ends, possibly a read error. The chain combines TRBV7-9 with TRBJ2-1; D not resolved. CDR3 length: 12 amino acids. Germline loops: CDR1 SEHNR, CDR2 FQNEAQ (reference sequence). In DNA, the CDR3 is TGTGCCAGCAGCAGCAGGCTGAATGGGCAGTTCTTC. Protein sequence: CASSSRLNGQFF.